Listed here is a single TCR beta chain. Assay used: immunoSEQ multiplex PCR; TCRdb lists only in-frame clones, some missing. The sample has approximately 88,000 clones, roughly 93% seen once. The length of the CDR3 is 17 residues. The V gene's germline CDR1 is SGHAT and CDR2 FQNNGV. J lost 8 bases, V lost 2 bases, and 15 bases had no gene match. The sample belongs to a study of technical replicates of blood from several donors. The source material was T cells isolated from PBMCs. The genes are TRBV11-2 and TRBJ2-4, with 7 bases identical to TRBD2. The origin of this receptor is a human donor in good health. This CDR3 reads CASSLFKRGRWGDIQYF. CDR3 DNA sequence: TGTGCCAGCAGCTTATTTAAGCGGGGAAGATGGGGGGACATTCAGTACTTC. Full variable domain (outside the CDR3, taken from reference TRBV11-2 and TRBJ2-4): EAGVAQSPRYKIIEKRQSVAFWCNPISGHATLYWYQQILGQGPKLLIQFQNNGVVDDSQLPKDRFSAERLKGVDSTLKIQPAKLEDSAVYLCASSLFKRGRWGDIQYFGAGTRLSVL.